The 28 T cell receptor beta chains below all came from one sample that was sequenced in a study of blood T cell repertoires in COVID-19. Sequencing was performed with immunoSEQ multiplex PCR; in TCRdb, only in-frame clones are kept and a portion is missing. The sample includes 400,000 to 550,000 clones, approximately 90% of them seen just once. The sample consisted of PBMCs or T cells enriched from blood (not recorded which). The receptors were sampled from a woman between 18 and 29 years old with acute COVID-19.

J is TRBJ2-7 and V is TRBV27; the match to TRBD2 covers 8 bases. Germline CDR1 is MNHEY and CDR2 is SMNVEV (reference sequence). V shed 5 bases, J shed 2 bases, and the junction held 5 bases outside the gene matches. The CDR3 totals 14 residues. CDR3 DNA: TGTGCCAGCAGTCCCTCGGGGGGGGCCTACGAGCAGTACTTC. It is translated as CASSPSGGAYEQYF.

The chain recombines TRBV10-3 with TRBJ2-2, with TRBD1 identical over 8 bases. The CDR3 is 14 residues long. The V and J ends lost 10 bases and 1 base, in that order; junction bases with no gene match: 5. Germline loops: CDR1 ENHRY, CDR2 SYGVKD. Written as DNA, the CDR3 is TGTGCCACCGCGACAGGGGTGAACACCGGGGAGCTGTTTTTT. It encodes CATATGVNTGELFF.

This chain links TRBV7-6 with TRBJ1-4; weak D call: TRBD1 (5 bases). This CDR3 comprises 17 residues. CDR1 SGHVS and CDR2 FNYEAQ come from the germline V gene. Trimming removed 5 bases at V and 8 bases at J, with 24 bases between. In nucleotides, the CDR3 is TGTGCCAGCAGCCCCCGCGGGGGAGGGCGGGGTCGGGAAAAACTGTTTTTT. Its protein product is CASSPRGGGRGREKLFF.

The chain is built from TRBV14 and TRBJ1-1, with no clear D. CDR1 is SGHDN, CDR2 FVKESK, per germline. The CDR3 is 15 amino acids. The V gene lost 1 base and the J gene lost 5 bases, with 14 bases spanning the gap. CDR3 amino acids: CASSQVGRPATEAFF. The CDR3 bases are TGTGCCAGCAGCCAAGTGGGGAGACCGGCGACTGAAGCTTTCTTT.

The V gene is TRBV5-6, the J gene TRBJ2-5; 11 nucleotides align to TRBD2. This CDR3 has 16 amino acids. V was pared by 4 bases and J by 5 bases, with 10 bases of the junction left unmatched. The germline gives CDR1 SGHDT, CDR2 YYEEEE. In DNA, the CDR3 is TGTGCCAGCAGCCTGGGACTAGCGGAGAGTCGGGAGACCCAGTACTTC. Translation: CASSLGLAESRETQYF.

With respect to this clone: Other DNA variants within this sample encode the same CDR3. The chain couples TRBV28 to TRBJ1-3; D gene unclear. V lost 1 base, J lost 3 bases, and 7 bases lay in between. The CDR3 runs to 14 residues. Germline V gene data show CDR1 as MDHEN and CDR2 as SYDVKM. This CDR3 is CASSLSGGGNTIYF. DNA for the CDR3: TGTGCCAGCAGTTTATCAGGAGGTGGAAACACCATATATTTT.

This clone was detected only once. V is TRBV7-9 and J is TRBJ2-7; 8 bases map to TRBD1. The germline CDR1 and CDR2 sequences are SEHNR and FQNEAQ (reference sequence). This CDR3 contains 15 residues. Trimming removed 5 bases from V and 0 bases from J; junction bases left unmatched: 6. The DNA for the CDR3 is TGTGCCAGCAGCGGCAGGGGGCTTAGCTCCTACGAGCAGTACTTC. Residues: CASSGRGLSSYEQYF.

The V call is TRBV7-9, the J call TRBJ1-3; no clear D gene. Deletions cut 4 bases from V and 0 bases from J, with 10 bases between. This CDR3 is built from 15 residues. The germline CDR1 and CDR2 sequences are SEHNR and FQNEAQ (reference sequence). The CDR3, as DNA: TGTGCCAGCAGCTCCAACAGCTTCTCTGGAAACACCATATATTTT. Translation gives CASSSNSFSGNTIYF.

The chain joins TRBV28 to TRBJ2-7; the match to TRBD1 covers 7 bases. CDR3 length: 15 residues. From germline, CDR1 is MDHEN and CDR2 SYDVKM. Unmatched junction bases numbered 12, after V lost 5 bases and J lost 5 bases. The CDR3 is CASSPGTANSHEQYF. In nucleotides, the CDR3 is TGTGCCAGCAGTCCCGGGACAGCCAATTCTCACGAGCAGTACTTC.

The chain employs TRBV4-3 and TRBJ2-4, with D possibly TRBD1 on 5 matching bases. Germline lookup yields CDR1 LGHNA and CDR2 YSLEER. The V and J ends lost 0 bases and 0 bases respectively, with 15 bases between them. CDR3 length: 18 amino acids. The CDR3 coding sequence is TGCGCCAGCAGCCAAGATCGTTGGACACGGCTAGCCAAAAACATTCAGTACTTC. As protein: CASSQDRWTRLAKNIQYF.

This chain links TRBV7-9 with TRBJ1-5; tentative D call: TRBD1 (6 bases). Germline V gene data show CDR1 as SEHNR and CDR2 as FQNEAQ (reference sequence). This CDR3 is 15 amino acids long. Trimming removed 5 bases at V and 1 base at J, with 12 bases between. CDR3 coding DNA: TGTGCCAGCAGCCCACAGGGTATGAGCAATCAGCCCCAGCATTTT. This translates into CASSPQGMSNQPQHF.

The count of this clone is one. V gene TRBV6-4 combines with J gene TRBJ2-6; 9 bases agree with TRBD2. The ends lost 0 bases at V and 0 bases at J; junction bases unmatched: 6. The CDR3 is 19 residues long. The germline V gene has CDR1 MRHNA and CDR2 SNTAGT. The CDR3 loop is CASSDSPLAGSSGANVLTF. The CDR3 bases are TGTGCCAGCAGTGACTCGCCTCTAGCGGGGAGCTCTGGGGCCAACGTCCTGACTTTC.

This chain connects TRBV11-2 to TRBJ2-1, with 8 nucleotides matching TRBD2. The CDR3 has 16 amino acids. CDR1 and CDR2 (germline): SGHAT, FQNNGV. Trimming cost V 0 bases and J 6 bases; bases outside gene matches: 7. The CDR3 sequence: CASSLERSGRPNEQFF. In DNA form, the CDR3 reads TGTGCCAGCAGCTTAGAGCGGAGCGGGAGACCCAATGAGCAGTTCTTC.

V usage is TRBV2 and J usage is TRBJ2-5; D not resolved. V lost 8 bases to trimming and J lost 4 bases, with 5 bases between them. The germline CDR1 and CDR2 sequences are SNHLY and FYNNEI. This CDR3 is 10 amino acids long. CDR3 DNA sequence: TGTGCCAGCGTCGGAGAGACCCAGTACTTC. Translated: CASVGETQYF.

The CDR3 nucleotides read TGTGCCAGCAGCTTGTCTAGCTCCTATAATTCACCCCTCCACTTT. Translating gives CASSLSSSYNSPLHF. The chain has TRBV5-4 and TRBJ1-6; D gene unclear. Germline CDR1 is SGHNT and CDR2 is YYREEE (reference sequence). The V end lost 1 base, the J end lost 0 bases, and 5 bases lay between the germline ends. The CDR3 contains 15 residues.

This chain joins TRBV3-1 (or the pseudogene TRBV3-2) and TRBJ2-2; TRBD1 agrees at 9 bases. J lost 5 bases, V lost 0 bases, and 7 bases had no gene match. The CDR3 runs to 17 residues. The germline gives CDR1 LGHDT, CDR2 YNNKEL (reference sequence). CDR3 DNA sequence: TGTGCCAGCAGCCAAGAGAATACAGGGGGCTGGACCGGGGAGCTGTTTTTT. This sequence encodes CASSQENTGGWTGELFF.

The chain joins TRBV15 to TRBJ2-7; D may be TRBD1 (6 bases). Trimming left V 4 bases short and J 2 bases short, with 12 bases between. This CDR3 contains 14 residues. CDR1 and CDR2 (germline): LNHNV, YYDKDF (reference sequence). The CDR3 DNA reads TGTGCCACCAGCATTTCCCAGGGGCCCTACGAGCAGTACTTC. As protein: CATSISQGPYEQYF.

This clone has more than one count but fewer than ten. The sample has other DNA sequences that encode this CDR3 too. V and J are TRBV7-9 and TRBJ2-1; D perhaps matches TRBD2 (5 bases). CDR3 length equals 11 residues. The germline V and J ends were trimmed by 3 bases and 10 bases, with 7 bases remaining between them. Germline loops: CDR1 SEHNR, CDR2 FQNEAQ (reference sequence). The CDR3 protein is CASSFGGEQFF. The CDR3 bases are TGTGCCAGCAGCTTTGGCGGGGAGCAGTTCTTC.

The chain is built from TRBV9 and TRBJ2-3; 7 bases match TRBD2. Trimming cost V 0 bases and J 3 bases; bases outside gene matches: 10. This CDR3 is built from 17 residues. Germline V gene lookup returns CDR1 SGDLS and CDR2 YYNGEE. The CDR3 protein is CASSVATRGGETDTQYF. The CDR3 DNA follows: TGTGCCAGCAGCGTAGCTACTCGCGGGGGAGAAACAGATACGCAGTATTTT.

This clone was seen more than once but under ten times. This chain links TRBV28 with TRBJ2-7, with a possible D match to TRBD2 (6 bases). V was clipped by 8 bases and J by 3 bases, with 14 bases between them. Per the germline V gene, CDR1 is MDHEN and CDR2 is SYDVKM. This CDR3 is 13 amino acids long. The CDR3 is CASLSSAGYEQYF. CDR3 bases: TGTGCCAGCCTTTCTTCAGCGGGCTACGAGCAGTACTTC.

This clone has only one observation. This chain joins TRBV18 and TRBJ2-7, with D maybe TRBD1 (6 bases). The germline gives CDR1 KGHSH, CDR2 LQKENI. CDR3 size: 17 residues. Trimming shortened V by 1 base and J by 2 bases, and 18 bases separated the two germline ends. The CDR3 protein is CASSPQVSGVYTYEQYF. The CDR3 bases are TGTGCCAGCTCACCACAAGTTTCAGGGGTCTATACCTACGAGCAGTACTTC.

This sequence joins TRBV2 and TRBJ1-5; D unclear. This CDR3 is 14 amino acids long. Germline CDR1 and CDR2: SNHLY and FYNNEI. With 3 bases removed from V and 3 bases from J, the gap between germline ends came to 9 bases. The CDR3 loop reads CASSESGANQPQHF. DNA for the CDR3: TGTGCCAGCAGTGAGTCGGGTGCCAATCAGCCCCAGCATTTT.

This clone was recorded a few times. The gene calls are TRBV15 and TRBJ2-1, with 7 bases aligning to TRBD1. Germline trimming cut 9 bases from V and 0 bases from J; bases unmatched to any gene: 8. CDR1 is LNHNV and CDR2 is YYDKDF in the germline V gene (reference sequence). This CDR3 has 15 residues. This chain's CDR3 is CATNGQASSYNEQFF. CDR3 bases: TGTGCCACAAACGGACAGGCTAGCTCCTACAATGAGCAGTTCTTC.

This clone has a handful of counts. V is TRBV6-1 and J is TRBJ1-3; 7 bases fit TRBD1. The CDR3 runs to 14 residues. The trim removed 6 bases at V and 0 bases at J, leaving 2 bases unmatched. Germline V gives CDR1 MNHNS, CDR2 SASEGT. Written as DNA, the CDR3 is TGTGCCAGCAGCCGGGACAGCTCTGGAAACACCATATATTTT. This codes for CASSRDSSGNTIYF.

The J gene is TRBJ2-7, the V gene TRBV4-3; no reliable D call. The CDR3 has 13 amino acids. Per the germline V gene, CDR1 is LGHNA and CDR2 is YSLEER. V shed 3 bases and J shed 2 bases, with 8 bases lying between them. The CDR3 sequence is CASSQWLAYEQYF. The CDR3 DNA follows: TGCGCCAGCAGCCAGTGGCTGGCCTACGAGCAGTACTTC.

This chain connects TRBV9 to TRBJ1-2, with D uncertain. Trimming removed 4 bases from V and 3 bases from J, with 13 bases in between. The germline V gene has CDR1 SGDLS and CDR2 YYNGEE. This CDR3 region has 14 residues. CDR3 nucleotides: TGTGCCAGCAGCCCCACCACCGGTGACTATGGCTACACCTTC. Amino acid sequence: CASSPTTGDYGYTF. Full variable domain (missing parts from reference TRBV9 and TRBJ1-2): DSGVTQTPKHLITATGQRVTLRCSPRSGDLSVYWYQQSLDQGLQFLIQYYNGEERAKGNILERFSAQQFPDLHSELNLSSLELGDSALYFCASSPTTGDYGYTFGSGTRLTVV.

This chain links TRBV9 with TRBJ2-3; 14 nucleotides agree with TRBD2. This CDR3 is 16 amino acids long. The V gene's germline CDR1 is SGDLS and CDR2 YYNGEE. Germline trimming cut 3 bases from V and 1 base from J; bases unmatched to any gene: 1. DNA for the CDR3: TGTGCCAGCAGCGCGGGACTAGCGGGGGGCACAGATACGCAGTATTTT. Translation: CASSAGLAGGTDTQYF.

This chain connects TRBV29-1 to TRBJ2-3; 9 nucleotides agree with TRBD2. The CDR3 is made up of 13 amino acids. Germline loops: CDR1 SQVTM, CDR2 ANQGSEA. V lost 6 bases to trimming and J lost 6 bases; unmatched junction nucleotides: 7. The CDR3 coding sequence is TGCAGCGTGAGAGCGGGGGGCGCGGATACGCAGTATTTT. Translating it yields CSVRAGGADTQYF.